Shown below are 20 T cell receptor beta chains from a single sample sequenced in a study of blood T cell repertoires in COVID-19 (dated by TCRdb to the early 2020s). Library preparation used the immunoSEQ multiplex PCR assay. Drawn from immuneACCESS, this table holds only the in-frame rearrangements with V and J called that TCRdb kept. Clones are partly lost; checked studies trace under half to an unresolved V gene and leave the rest unexplained. The sample table records approximately 250,000 clones; about nine tenths of these occur just once. 0.8% to 0.95% of the sample belongs to the ten largest clones. The sequencing sample was made of peripheral blood. The receptors here all came from a man younger than 45 with COVID-19, enrolled during active disease.

The genes are TRBV7-9 and TRBJ1-3; 11 nucleotides line up with TRBD1. CDR3 length equals 17 residues. Trimming took 8 bases from V and 0 from J; bases not matched to a gene: 9. Germline V gene lookup returns CDR1 SEHNR and CDR2 FQNEAQ (reference sequence). DNA for the CDR3: TGTGCCAGCCAGCGGGACAGGGGGATAAACTCTGGAAACACCATATATTTT. Amino acids: CASQRDRGINSGNTIYF.

About this clone itself: Other nucleotide sequences in the sample specify the same CDR3. The rearrangement joins TRBV5-1 to TRBJ2-7; 7 bases line up with TRBD1. Trimming removed 1 base from V and 1 base from J; junction bases left unmatched: 5. The length of the CDR3 is 15 residues. Germline CDR1 reads SGHRS; CDR2 reads YFSETQ. In DNA, the CDR3 is TGCGCCAGCAGCTTGAAAGGGGGCGTTTCCTACGAGCAGTACTTC. Amino acids: CASSLKGGVSYEQYF. Complete variable domain (other parts from reference TRBV5-1 and TRBJ2-7): KAGVTQTPRYLIKTRGQQVTLSCSPISGHRSVSWYQQTPGQGLQFLFEYFSETQRNKGNFPGRFSGRQFSNSRSEMNVSTLELGDSALYLCASSLKGGVSYEQYFGPGTRLTVT.

The V call is TRBV5-1, the J call TRBJ2-7, with 10 bases fitting TRBD1. Germline V gene sequence: CDR1 SGHRS, CDR2 YFSETQ. This CDR3 contains 15 residues. V dropped 5 bases and J dropped 3; count of bases not matched to a gene: 8. The chain's CDR3 is CASSRPGTGDYEQYF. CDR3 nucleotide sequence: TGCGCCAGCAGTCGACCCGGGACAGGGGACTACGAGCAGTACTTC. The full variable domain, rest sourced from reference TRBV5-1 and TRBJ2-7, is KAGVTQTPRYLIKTRGQQVTLSCSPISGHRSVSWYQQTPGQGLQFLFEYFSETQRNKGNFPGRFSGRQFSNSRSEMNVSTLELGDSALYLCASSRPGTGDYEQYFGPGTRLTVT.

V and J are TRBV6-5 and TRBJ2-2; no clear D gene. Germline assignment: CDR1 MNHEY and CDR2 SVGAGI. Trimming took 7 bases from V and 0 from J, leaving 9 bases between them. This CDR3 spans 14 amino acids. CDR3 nucleotide sequence: TGTGCCAGCACTTCAACTGCGAACACCGGGGAGCTGTTTTTT. Translated: CASTSTANTGELFF.

The chain uses TRBV3-1 (or the pseudogene TRBV3-2) and TRBJ2-3, with D unresolved. The germline gives CDR1 LGHDT, CDR2 YNNKEL (reference sequence). The V gene lost 7 bases and the J gene lost 1 base, with 12 bases spanning the gap. The CDR3 totals 14 residues. CDR3 in amino acids: CASTQAAGTDTQYF. DNA of the CDR3: TGTGCCAGCACTCAAGCCGCGGGCACAGATACGCAGTATTTT.

The chain employs TRBV9 and TRBJ2-5; the D gene is possibly TRBD1 (6 bases). Trimming pared 4 bases from V and 4 bases from J, leaving 11 bases between. There are 13 residues in the CDR3. CDR1 is SGDLS and CDR2 is YYNGEE in the germline V gene. The CDR3 sequence is CASSRDTRETQYF. The CDR3 bases are TGTGCCAGCAGCAGGGACACTAGAGAGACCCAGTACTTC. Full variable domain (rest looked up from reference TRBV9 and TRBJ2-5): DSGVTQTPKHLITATGQRVTLRCSPRSGDLSVYWYQQSLDQGLQFLIQYYNGEERAKGNILERFSAQQFPDLHSELNLSSLELGDSALYFCASSRDTRETQYFGPGTRLLVL.

The V and J genes are TRBV3-1 (or the pseudogene TRBV3-2) and TRBJ2-7; tentative D call: TRBD1 (5 bases). The germline V gene encodes CDR1 LGHDT and CDR2 YNNKEL (reference sequence). The CDR3 totals 16 residues. The ends were cut back, 2 bases at V and 3 bases at J, with 17 bases in the middle. CDR3 DNA: TGTGCCAGCAGCCAAAAAGCAGGGATAAGTCGCTACGAGCAGTACTTC. Translation: CASSQKAGISRYEQYF.

This clone appeared once. The gene calls are TRBV6-1 and TRBJ1-2, with D tentatively TRBD1 (5 bases). CDR3 length: 14 amino acids. Germline V gives CDR1 MNHNS, CDR2 SASEGT. The V end was cut by 1 base, the J end by 1 base, with 7 bases between. CDR3 nucleotides: TGTGCCAGCAGTGAAGGGACAATTAACTATGGCTACACCTTC. Its protein is CASSEGTINYGYTF.

This chain joins TRBV13 and TRBJ2-1, with TRBD2 matching over 11 bases. J was trimmed by 8 bases and V by 5 bases; bases with no gene match: 11. The CDR3 has 16 residues. Germline assignment: CDR1 PRHDT and CDR2 FYEKMQ (reference sequence). This chain's CDR3 is CASSPSGGPLWDEQFF. In DNA, the CDR3 is TGTGCCAGCAGCCCTAGCGGGGGGCCCCTTTGGGATGAGCAGTTCTTC.

This chain connects TRBV18 to TRBJ1-2; 9 bases match TRBD1. V shed 3 bases, J shed 8 bases, and the junction held 10 bases outside the gene matches. Germline assignment: CDR1 KGHSH and CDR2 LQKENI. This CDR3 is built from 15 residues. For the CDR3, the DNA is TGTGCCAGCTCACCGGGGGACAGGGACCTCAGGGGCTACACCTTC. It encodes CASSPGDRDLRGYTF.

The chain joins TRBV12-3 or TRBV12-4 to TRBJ1-3, with unresolved D. Trimming shortened V by 6 bases and J by 2 bases, and 8 bases separated the two germline ends. The CDR3 consists of 13 residues. CDR3 nucleotide sequence: TGTGCCAGCAGGTTCCCTACTGGAAACACCATATATTTT. This gives the protein CASRFPTGNTIYF.

The chain joins TRBV4-2 to TRBJ2-1; 11 bases fit TRBD2. V lost 1 base, J lost 2 bases, and 1 base stayed unmatched. This CDR3 spans 16 amino acids. Germline CDR1 is LGHNA and CDR2 is YNFKEQ. CDR3: CASSQVSGGAYNEQFF. Written as DNA, the CDR3 is TGTGCCAGCAGCCAAGTTAGCGGGGGGGCCTACAATGAGCAGTTCTTC.

This sequence joins TRBV7-7 and TRBJ2-7; TRBD1 matches at 7 bases. CDR3 length: 15 residues. Germline assignment: CDR1 SSHAT and CDR2 FNYEAQ (reference sequence). V was pared by 1 base and J by 1 base, with 4 bases of the junction left unmatched. CDR3 sequence reads: CASSLEGRGSYEQYF. DNA of the CDR3: TGTGCCAGCAGCTTAGAGGGCAGGGGGTCCTACGAGCAGTACTTC.

The chain joins TRBV19 to TRBJ1-6; D perhaps matches TRBD1 (6 bases). This CDR3 comprises 12 residues. The germline V gene encodes CDR1 LNHDA and CDR2 SQIVND (reference sequence). V lost 9 bases and J 7 bases, leaving 10 bases between the germline ends. The DNA of the CDR3 is TGTGCCAGCGCAAGGGGGAATTCACCCCTCCACTTT. This codes for CASARGNSPLHF.

This chain uses TRBV5-1 with TRBJ1-5; 11 bases match TRBD1. J lost 7 bases, V lost 4 bases, and 1 base had no gene match. The length of the CDR3 is 13 residues. Germline V gene lookup returns CDR1 SGHRS and CDR2 YFSETQ. CDR3 amino acids: CASSGDRGQPQHF. CDR3 nucleotides: TGCGCCAGCAGCGGGGACAGGGGGCAGCCCCAGCATTTT.

The V and J genes are TRBV9 and TRBJ1-4; TRBD1 might be the D (6 bases). V was clipped by 4 bases and J by 8 bases, with 18 bases between them. This CDR3 contains 15 residues. From germline, CDR1 is SGDLS and CDR2 YYNGEE. The CDR3 coding sequence is TGTGCCAGCAGCCTAGGGTGGGGGGGCGAGGAAAAACTGTTTTTT. Amino acid sequence: CASSLGWGGEEKLFF. Based on the CDR3 plus reference TRBV9 and TRBJ1-4, the full variable domain is DSGVTQTPKHLITATGQRVTLRCSPRSGDLSVYWYQQSLDQGLQFLIQYYNGEERAKGNILERFSAQQFPDLHSELNLSSLELGDSALYFCASSLGWGGEEKLFFGSGTQLSVL.

The genes are TRBV5-4 and TRBJ1-3; 9 bases are shared with TRBD1. CDR1 and CDR2 (germline): SGHNT, YYREEE (reference sequence). The CDR3 has 14 amino acids. V trimming: 7 bases; J trimming: 0 bases; junction bases outside the gene matches: 2. This CDR3 is CASWDRDSGNTIYF. The CDR3 nucleotides are TGTGCCAGCTGGGACAGGGACTCTGGAAACACCATATATTTT.

V gene TRBV5-6 combines with J gene TRBJ1-2; TRBD1 might be the D (6 bases). Germline CDR1 and CDR2: SGHDT and YYEEEE. CDR3 length: 14 amino acids. Trimming pared 7 bases from V and 4 bases from J, leaving 17 bases between. The CDR3 spells CASLPEGVGYGYTF. CDR3 nucleotides: TGTGCCAGCCTACCTGAGGGGGTGGGCTATGGCTACACCTTC.

In this sample, this clone turned up once. The chain joins TRBV27 to TRBJ2-1; the D gene is possibly TRBD2 (7 bases). Trimming shortened V by 3 bases and J by 5 bases, and 14 bases separated the two germline ends. This CDR3 has 15 amino acids. Germline V CDR1 and CDR2: MNHEY, SMNVEV (reference sequence). The CDR3 region is CASSLLRGLDNEQFF. Here the CDR3 DNA reads TGTGCCAGCAGTTTGCTGCGGGGGCTTGACAATGAGCAGTTCTTC.

V and J are TRBV12-1 and TRBJ2-2; the table calls TRBD2, which could not be checked here. TRBV12-1 is an annotated pseudogene. This CDR3 comprises 18 residues. This chain's CDR3 is CASSFASSGGPNTGELFF. The CDR3 DNA follows: TGTGCCAGCAGCTTTGCGAGTAGCGGGGGCCCGAACACCGGGGAGCTGTTTTTT.